This T cell receptor beta chain was identified during a study of brain T cells in children with intractable seizures. Study-wide results and caveats: Pre- and post-surgery blood differed in depth, so pre-surgery absences may be undersampling.

CDR3 length: 13 amino acids. The germline V gene encodes CDR1 SGHVS and CDR2 FQNEAQ. The V end lost 5 bases, the J end lost 4 bases, and 11 bases lay between the germline ends. The time point was: blood from clinic visit 5 months post-surgery; TSC patient then seizure free. The sequenced cases were selected for having the highest brain T cell transcript signatures. Assay used: immunoSEQ multiplex PCR; TCRdb lists only in-frame clones, some missing. The sample shows around 340,000 clones, about 93% of them seen only once. Remarks on this clone: The antigen is unknown.

Sequencing used peripheral blood, obtained 4 to 6 months after surgery. The chain carries TRBV7-8 and TRBJ2-5; a possible D gene is TRBD2 (6 bases). This sequence was found in a boy under three years old with tuberous sclerosis and intractable seizures. This CDR3 reads CASSNFGGETQYF. Written as DNA, the CDR3 is TGTGCCAGCAGCAATTTCGGGGGAGAGACCCAGTACTTC.